The rows below give T cell receptor beta chains drawn from one sample of a study of shared clonotypes between healthy human individuals. Method: immunoSEQ multiplex PCR; TCRdb's copy keeps in-frame clones and lacks some. This sample has around 100,000 clones, with 65% to 75% found just once. Sequencing was performed on memory CD8+ T cells sorted from blood. The receptors here all came from a woman aged 30 to 39 in good health. Each CDR3 is given with its conserved first and last residue. A D gene is named only where the DNA matches it firmly. Clone size is shown for a subset of rows, as once, few, many or a class of expanded clone.

D	V	size	J	DNA	CDR3
-	TRBV28	-	TRBJ2-1	TGTGCCAGCAGGCTCTACGGCAATGAGCAGTTCTTC	CASRLYGNEQFF
TRBD1	TRBV25-1	few	TRBJ1-1	TGTGCCAGCAGTGTAGGACAGGGAGATCTCTCTGAAGCTTTCTTT	CASSVGQGDLSEAFF
-	TRBV5-4	-	TRBJ2-5	TGTGCCGGGGGGGCGGACAGGGAGAGAGAGACCCAGTACTTC	CAGGADRERETQYF
-	TRBV27	few	TRBJ2-7	TGTGCCAGCAGTTTCGGGGCCGAGCAGTACTTC	CASSFGAEQYF
-	TRBV7-9	-	TRBJ2-2	TGTGCCAGCAGCCCATTGGGCGGCCACTCCGGGGAGCTGTTTTTT	CASSPLGGHSGELFF
-	TRBV18	-	TRBJ2-7	TGTGCCAGCTCACCCCGCACATACTACGAGCAGTACTTC	CASSPRTYYEQYF
-	TRBV11-2	-	TRBJ1-1	TGTGCCAGCAGCTGGGGGCAGATGAACACTGAAGCTTTCTTT	CASSWGQMNTEAFF
TRBD2	TRBV7-9	-	TRBJ2-3	TGTGCCAGCTCGACTAGCGGGAGTTCAGATACGCAGTATTTT	CASSTSGSSDTQYF
-	TRBV5-1	once	TRBJ1-2	TGCGCCAGCAGCCCACCGTCGGCTTACTATGGCTACACCTTC	CASSPPSAYYGYTF
-	TRBV30	-	TRBJ1-1	TGTGCCTGGGGCACTTATTCACCAAACACTGAAGCTTTCTTT	CAWGTYSPNTEAFF
-	TRBV27	-	TRBJ1-2	TGTGCCAGCAGCCGCGGGACGTTGGATGGCTACACCTTC	CASSRGTLDGYTF